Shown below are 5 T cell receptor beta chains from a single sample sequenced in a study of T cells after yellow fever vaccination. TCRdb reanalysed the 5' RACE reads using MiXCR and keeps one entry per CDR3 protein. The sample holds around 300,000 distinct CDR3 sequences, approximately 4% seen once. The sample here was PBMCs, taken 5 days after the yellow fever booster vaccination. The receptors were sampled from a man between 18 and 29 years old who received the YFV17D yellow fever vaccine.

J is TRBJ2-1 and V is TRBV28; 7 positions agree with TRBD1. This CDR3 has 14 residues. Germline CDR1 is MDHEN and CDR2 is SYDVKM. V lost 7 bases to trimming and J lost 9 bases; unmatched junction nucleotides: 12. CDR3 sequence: CASTETGEWVEQFF. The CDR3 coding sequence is TGTGCCAGCACCGAAACAGGGGAATGGGTTGAGCAGTTCTTC.

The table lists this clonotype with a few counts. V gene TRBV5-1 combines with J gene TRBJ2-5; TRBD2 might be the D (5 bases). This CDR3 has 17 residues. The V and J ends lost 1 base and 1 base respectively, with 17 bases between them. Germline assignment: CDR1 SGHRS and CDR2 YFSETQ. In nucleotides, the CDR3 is TGCGCCAGCAGCTTGCTTGGGCTAGCTATTTCCCAAGAGACCCAGTACTTC. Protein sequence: CASSLLGLAISQETQYF.

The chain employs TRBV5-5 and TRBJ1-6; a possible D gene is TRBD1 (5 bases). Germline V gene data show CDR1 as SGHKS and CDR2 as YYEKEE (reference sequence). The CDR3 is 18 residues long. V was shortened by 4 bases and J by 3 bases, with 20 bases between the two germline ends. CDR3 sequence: CASSPKALTTVYNSPLHF. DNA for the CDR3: TGTGCCAGCAGCCCAAAAGCCCTAACGACAGTCTATAATTCACCCCTCCACTTT. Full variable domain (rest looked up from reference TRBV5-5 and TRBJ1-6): DAGVTQSPTHLIKTRGQQVTLRCSPISGHKSVSWYQQVLGQGPQFIFQYYEKEERGRGNFPDRFSARQFPNYSSELNVNALLLGDSALYLCASSPKALTTVYNSPLHFGNGTRLTVT.

The CDR3: CASSVGLPTDTQYF. CDR3 DNA sequence: TGTGCCAGCAGCGTGGGACTGCCCACAGATACGCAGTATTTT. The J gene is TRBJ2-3, the V gene TRBV9; a possible D gene is TRBD2 (6 bases). Deletions cut 2 bases from V and 2 bases from J, with 9 bases between. This CDR3 is 14 amino acids long. The germline V gene has CDR1 SGDLS and CDR2 YYNGEE. Looking up the rest from reference TRBV9 and TRBJ2-3 gives the full variable domain: DSGVTQTPKHLITATGQRVTLRCSPRSGDLSVYWYQQSLDQGLQFLIQYYNGEERAKGNILERFSAQQFPDLHSELNLSSLELGDSALYFCASSVGLPTDTQYFGPGTRLTVL.

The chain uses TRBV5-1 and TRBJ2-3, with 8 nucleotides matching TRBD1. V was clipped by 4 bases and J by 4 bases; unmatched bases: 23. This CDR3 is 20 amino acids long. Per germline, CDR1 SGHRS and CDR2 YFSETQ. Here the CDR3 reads CASSLDPGGWSERFSDTQYF. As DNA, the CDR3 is TGCGCCAGCAGCCTCGACCCAGGGGGCTGGAGCGAGAGATTTTCAGATACGCAGTATTTT.